This entry features one TCR beta chain sequence. Its antigen is unidentified. The record originates from a study of cytomegalovirus exposure and HLA in healthy donors. Overall study: The 90 to 150 validation repertoires were produced on the same platform as the roughly 660 repertoires of the first cohort. This was reported in a later analysis.

Germline lookup yields CDR1 SGHDN and CDR2 FVKESK. The junction had 0 bases not matched to a gene; V was cut back by 0 bases and J by 13 bases. The length of the CDR3 is 11 residues. General study points: The study put some 150 TCR beta chains on its list as cytomegalovirus-associated. According to a later analysis, TCR clusters from the first cohort tended to co-occur in the 120 or so validation repertoires.

Measured with immunoSEQ multiplex PCR; TCRdb has only the in-frame clones, and not every one. The sample includes some 170,000 clones, around nine tenths of them seen just once. Sequenced: PBMCs. This TCR derives from a man in his late teens or twenties in good health and CMV-seropositive. The chain combines TRBV14 with TRBJ2-4; 7 nucleotides agree with TRBD1. CDR3 nucleotides: TGTGCCAGCAGCCAAGAGGACAGGCAGTACTTC. Residues: CASSQEDRQYF.